This T cell receptor (beta chain) was sequenced for a study of cytomegalovirus exposure and HLA in healthy donors. Broader study findings: The authors assumed roughly uniform sequencing depth across donors for presence/absence analyses. As a later analysis showed, a missense DCLRE1C variant was linked to trimming of TCR beta V- and J-genes.

The ends were cut back, 6 bases at V and 7 bases at J, with 11 bases in the middle. Germline values: CDR1 KGHSH, CDR2 LQKENI. The CDR3 is 12 residues long. In its sample, this clone was seen a few times. Its antigen is not identified. 60 Vbeta and 13 Jbeta primers were used in PCR. Sequenced by immunoSEQ multiplex PCR; TCRdb stores in-frame clones only, minus some. There are roughly 170,000 clones in the sample; about four fifths occur only once, and approximately 0.8% lies in the top ten. The J gene is TRBJ2-3, the V gene TRBV18, with a possible D match to TRBD2 (5 bases). The source material was PBMCs. The TCR sequence derives from a woman in her late teens or twenties in good health and CMV-seronegative. CDR3 protein: CASSERANTQYF. CDR3 DNA sequence: TGTGCCAGCTCGGAGAGGGCCAATACGCAGTATTTT.